One T cell receptor (beta chain) is described in this entry. Its specificity is not known. The data belong to a study of T cells in Graves' hyperthyroidism and ophthalmopathy. The study's findings and limits: Using 13 V-J features, a model discriminated ophthalmopathy from stable hyperthyroidism.

Authors of the study amplified TCR beta CDR3 regions from RNA transcripts. Researchers ran a first-round RT-PCR on the TCR CDR3 using the HTBI primer set. TCRdb ran MiXCR on the multiplex PCR reads and lists one entry per CDR3 protein. The table records 400,000 to 600,000 distinct CDR3 sequences, 15% to 20% of them present only once. This TCR was sampled from a woman aged 30 to 39 with Graves' ophthalmopathy. The sample was blood.

The CDR3: CASSAGADTGELFF. Here the CDR3 DNA reads TGTGCCAGCAGCGCAGGGGCGGACACCGGGGAGCTGTTTTTT. The V call is TRBV9, the J call TRBJ2-2, with a tentative D call TRBD1 (6 bases). Germline loops: CDR1 SGDLS, CDR2 YYNGEE. CDR3 length: 14 residues. Trimming took 3 bases from V and 3 from J, leaving 9 bases between them.